A single sample is the source of the 19 T cell receptor beta chains below, sequenced in a study of T cells after yellow fever vaccination. From the 5' RACE reads, TCRdb called clonotypes with MiXCR, one entry per CDR3 protein. Of 100,000 to 150,000 distinct CDR3 sequences listed, approximately 9% are singletons. This specimen was CD8+ T cells sorted from PBMCs, taken on the day of the yellow fever booster vaccination. These TCRs come from a man aged 18 to 30 who received the YFV17D yellow fever vaccine.

This clonotype was seen only a few times. V is TRBV4-1 and J is TRBJ1-5; perhaps TRBD1 as D (5 bases). V dropped 4 bases and J dropped 3 bases, with 16 bases sitting between them. Germline lookup yields CDR1 MGHRA and CDR2 YSYEKL. This CDR3 spans 16 amino acids. The CDR3, as DNA: TGCGCCAGCAGCCTTGCCCTGGGACGGATCAATCAGCCCCAGCATTTT. This codes for CASSLALGRINQPQHF.

This clonotype was observed many times. The V and J genes are TRBV3-1 and TRBJ2-5; D is unclear. In germline, CDR1 is LGHDT, CDR2 YNNKEL (reference sequence). Trimming took off 0 bases at V and 3 bases at J, with 8 bases between the two ends. The CDR3 is 14 amino acids. CDR3 sequence (DNA): TGTGCCAGCAGCCAAGATCCCGGCGAAGAGACCCAGTACTTC. Translating gives CASSQDPGEETQYF.

The gene calls are TRBV4-3 and TRBJ1-1; TRBD1 matches 8 bases. V shed 4 bases, J shed 4 bases, and the junction held 14 bases outside the gene matches. The CDR3 is made up of 17 amino acids. In germline, CDR1 is LGHNA, CDR2 YSLEER. The CDR3 DNA follows: TGCGCCAGCAGCCCGAGGACAGGGACCTACGCCGGCACTGAAGCTTTCTTT. Translated: CASSPRTGTYAGTEAFF.

This clonotype came up a few times. CDR3 amino acids: CSARGRGGYEQYF. The CDR3 nucleotides are TGCAGTGCTAGAGGTCGGGGAGGCTACGAGCAGTACTTC. This chain joins TRBV20-1 and TRBJ2-7; perhaps TRBD2 as D (6 bases). V lost 1 base and J lost 3, with 10 bases in between. In germline, CDR1 is DFQATT, CDR2 SNEGSKA (reference sequence). The CDR3 extends over 13 amino acids.

This clonotype occurred a few times. The J gene is TRBJ1-6, the V gene TRBV25-1, with a possible D match to TRBD1 (6 bases). There are 17 residues in the CDR3. Germline V gene sequence: CDR1 MGHDK, CDR2 SYGVNS. Trimming cost V 7 bases and J 0 bases, with 16 bases left between them. The CDR3 sequence is CASNGGSVFSYNSPLHF. CDR3 bases: TGTGCCAGCAATGGGGGCAGCGTATTCTCCTATAATTCACCCCTCCACTTT.

V is TRBV11-2 and J is TRBJ2-3, with D tentatively TRBD1 or TRBD2 (6 bases each). The CDR3 covers 15 residues. Trimming shortened V by 4 bases and J by 3 bases, and 14 bases separated the two germline ends. Per germline, CDR1 SGHAT and CDR2 FQNNGV. CDR3: CASSSGAQGTDTQYF. The CDR3 DNA reads TGTGCCAGCAGCTCGGGGGCCCAGGGTACAGATACGCAGTATTTT. Complete variable domain (other parts from reference TRBV11-2 and TRBJ2-3): EAGVAQSPRYKIIEKRQSVAFWCNPISGHATLYWYQQILGQGPKLLIQFQNNGVVDDSQLPKDRFSAERLKGVDSTLKIQPAKLEDSAVYLCASSSGAQGTDTQYFGPGTRLTVL.

This clonotype was observed a handful of times. V usage is TRBV12-3 or TRBV12-4 and J usage is TRBJ2-7; 9 bases map to TRBD1. CDR3 length: 16 residues. J lost 3 bases, V lost 5 bases, and 11 bases had no gene match. CDR3 residues: CASSPPGTGLNYEQYF. In DNA, the CDR3 is TGTGCCAGCAGTCCACCCGGGACAGGGCTAAACTACGAGCAGTACTTC.

This clonotype was counted at least ten times. The V gene is TRBV10-3, the J gene TRBJ2-7, with 9 bases fitting TRBD1. The V gene end was trimmed by 2 bases and the J gene end by 3 bases; junction bases not matched to a gene: 5. The CDR3 extends over 15 amino acids. Germline V lookup: CDR1 ENHRY, CDR2 SYGVKD. CDR3 sequence (DNA): TGTGCCATCAGTGAGGGGGGGACAGGGCACTACGAGCAGTACGTC. This translates into CAISEGGTGHYEQYV.

This clonotype was detected a few times. The chain has TRBV3-1 and TRBJ2-7, with 8 bases identical to TRBD1. The CDR3 has 15 residues. The germline CDR1 and CDR2 sequences are LGHDT and YNNKEL (reference sequence). V lost 1 base to trimming and J lost 3 bases; unmatched junction nucleotides: 5. The CDR3 nucleotides read TGTGCCAGCAGCCAAGCTCTGACAGGGGACTACGAGCAGTACTTC. This codes for CASSQALTGDYEQYF.

This clonotype came up many times. This rearrangement joins TRBV2 to TRBJ2-7; D tentatively reads TRBD1 or TRBD2 (5 bases each). This CDR3 comprises 11 residues. Per the germline V gene, CDR1 is SNHLY and CDR2 is FYNNEI. V lost 10 bases and J 6 bases, leaving 13 bases between the germline ends. CDR3 in DNA: TGTGCCATCTACAGGAGGTCCGAGCAGTACGTC. It encodes CAIYRRSEQYV.

This clonotype has only a few counts. The chain couples TRBV3-1 to TRBJ2-1, with 10 bases matching TRBD2. The CDR3 covers 15 residues. V lost 4 bases to trimming and J lost 6 bases; unmatched junction nucleotides: 6. The germline V gene has CDR1 LGHDT and CDR2 YNNKEL (reference sequence). CDR3 in amino acids: CASSRKRGGLNEQFF. The CDR3 DNA follows: TGTGCCAGCAGCCGTAAGCGGGGGGGCCTCAATGAGCAGTTCTTC.

This clonotype showed up just a few times. This sequence joins TRBV20-1 and TRBJ2-2, with D possibly TRBD1 on 5 matching bases. Per germline, CDR1 DFQATT and CDR2 SNEGSKA (reference sequence). The CDR3 is 11 residues long. V shed 6 bases and J shed 7 bases, with 9 bases lying between them. The CDR3 protein is CSADQGGELFF. Here the CDR3 DNA reads TGCAGTGCGGACCAGGGCGGGGAGCTGTTTTTT.

This chain links TRBV29-1 with TRBJ1-2; D unclear. V was shortened by 2 bases and J by 0 bases, with 7 bases between the two germline ends. CDR3 size: 13 residues. Germline V gene sequence: CDR1 SQVTM, CDR2 ANQGSEA. CDR3 nucleotides: TGCAGCGTTGAACGATCCCCTAACTATGGCTACACCTTC. Its translation: CSVERSPNYGYTF.

This clonotype has more than one count but fewer than ten. The rearrangement uses TRBV19 and TRBJ2-5; TRBD2 matches 9 bases. Germline CDR1 and CDR2: LNHDA and SQIVND (reference sequence). The junction had 4 bases not matched to a gene; V was cut back by 4 bases and J by 1 base. CDR3 length: 15 residues. The CDR3, as DNA: TGTGCCAGTAGTACCGCGGGGGGGGCCCAAGAGACCCAGTACTTC. Amino acid sequence: CASSTAGGAQETQYF.

In its sample, this clonotype was seen a few times. This chain links TRBV5-6 with TRBJ1-2, with D unclear. Germline V CDR1 and CDR2: SGHDT, YYEEEE. The V end lost 1 base, the J end lost 6 bases, and 10 bases lay between the germline ends. The CDR3 spans 13 residues. CDR3 protein: CASSLRGFHGYTF. DNA for the CDR3: TGTGCCAGCAGCTTGAGAGGGTTTCATGGCTACACCTTC.

This CDR3 is CASSPLPQGPSNQPQHF. The CDR3 region has the DNA TGCGCCAGCAGCCCACTTCCCCAAGGGCCTAGCAATCAGCCCCAGCATTTT. The V gene is TRBV5-1, the J gene TRBJ1-5; D gene unclear. The V end was cut by 4 bases, the J end by 0 bases, with 17 bases between. This CDR3 comprises 17 residues. Germline loops: CDR1 SGHRS, CDR2 YFSETQ.

V usage is TRBV6-2 or TRBV6-3 and J usage is TRBJ1-5; maybe TRBD1 (6 bases). The germline CDR1 and CDR2 sequences are MNHEY and SVGEGT. This CDR3 region has 14 residues. Trimming shortened V by 4 bases and J by 7 bases, and 14 bases separated the two germline ends. CDR3 amino acids: CASSSQGRRQPQHF. Here the CDR3 DNA reads TGTGCCAGCAGTTCACAGGGAAGAAGGCAGCCCCAGCATTTT.

The rearrangement joins TRBV6-5 to TRBJ2-2; unclear D gene. Trimming cost V 0 bases and J 0 bases, with 5 bases left between them. The CDR3 runs to 15 residues. The germline V gene has CDR1 MNHEY and CDR2 SVGAGI. The CDR3: CASSYSPANTGELFF. The DNA of the CDR3 is TGTGCCAGCAGTTACTCGCCGGCGAACACCGGGGAGCTGTTTTTT.

This clonotype was recorded at least ten times. V usage is TRBV7-8 and J usage is TRBJ2-1, with 7 positions matching TRBD1. Trimming at V came to 5 bases and at J to 6 bases, leaving 4 bases not matched to a gene. Per germline, CDR1 SGHVS and CDR2 FQNEAQ. This CDR3 region has 13 residues. DNA of the CDR3: TGTGCCAGCAGCCCCGACAGGGCCAATGAGCAGTTCTTC. Translated: CASSPDRANEQFF.